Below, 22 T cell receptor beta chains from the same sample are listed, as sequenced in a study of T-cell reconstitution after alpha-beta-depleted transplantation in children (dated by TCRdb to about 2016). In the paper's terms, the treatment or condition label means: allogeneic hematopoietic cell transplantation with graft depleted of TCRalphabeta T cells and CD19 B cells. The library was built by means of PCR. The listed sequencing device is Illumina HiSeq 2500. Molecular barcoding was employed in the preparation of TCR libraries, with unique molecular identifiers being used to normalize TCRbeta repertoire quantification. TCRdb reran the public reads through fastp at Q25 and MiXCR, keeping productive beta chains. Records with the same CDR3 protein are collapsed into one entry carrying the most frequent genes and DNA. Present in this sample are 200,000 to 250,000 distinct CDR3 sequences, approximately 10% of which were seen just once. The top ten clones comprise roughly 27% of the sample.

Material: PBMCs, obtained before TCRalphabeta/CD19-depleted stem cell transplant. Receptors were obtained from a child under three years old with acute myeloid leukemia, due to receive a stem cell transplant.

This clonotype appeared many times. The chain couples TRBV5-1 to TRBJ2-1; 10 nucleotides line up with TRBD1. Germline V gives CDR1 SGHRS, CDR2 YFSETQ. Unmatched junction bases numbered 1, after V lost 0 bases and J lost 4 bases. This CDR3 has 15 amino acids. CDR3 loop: CASSLGGQGYNEQFF. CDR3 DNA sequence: TGCGCCAGCAGCTTGGGGGGACAGGGGTACAATGAGCAGTTCTTC.

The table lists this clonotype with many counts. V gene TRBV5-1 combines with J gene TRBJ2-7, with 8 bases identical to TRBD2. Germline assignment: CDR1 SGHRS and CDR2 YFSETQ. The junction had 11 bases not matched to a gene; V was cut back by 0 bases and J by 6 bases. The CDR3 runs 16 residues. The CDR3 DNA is TGCGCCAGCAGCTTGGACGTGACTAGCGTTGGTCGCGAGCAGTACTTC. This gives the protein CASSLDVTSVGREQYF.

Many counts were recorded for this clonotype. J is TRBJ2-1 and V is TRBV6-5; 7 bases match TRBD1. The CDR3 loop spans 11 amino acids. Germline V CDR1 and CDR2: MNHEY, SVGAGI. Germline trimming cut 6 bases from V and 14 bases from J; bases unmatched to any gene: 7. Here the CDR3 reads CASSQGTVKFF. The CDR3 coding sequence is TGTGCCAGCAGCCAAGGGACAGTCAAGTTCTTC.

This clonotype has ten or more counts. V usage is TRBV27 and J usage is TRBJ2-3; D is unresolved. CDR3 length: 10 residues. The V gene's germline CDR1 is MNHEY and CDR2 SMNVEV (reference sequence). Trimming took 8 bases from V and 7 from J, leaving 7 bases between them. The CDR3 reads CASLRNTQYF. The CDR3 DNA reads TGTGCCAGCCTCCGGAATACGCAGTATTTT.

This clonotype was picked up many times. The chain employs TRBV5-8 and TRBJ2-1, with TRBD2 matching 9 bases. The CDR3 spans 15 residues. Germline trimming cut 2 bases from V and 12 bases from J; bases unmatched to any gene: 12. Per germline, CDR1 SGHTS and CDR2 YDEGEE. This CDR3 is CASSLGLAGRNGQFF. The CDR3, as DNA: TGTGCCAGCAGCTTAGGCCTAGCGGGGCGGAACGGGCAGTTCTTC.

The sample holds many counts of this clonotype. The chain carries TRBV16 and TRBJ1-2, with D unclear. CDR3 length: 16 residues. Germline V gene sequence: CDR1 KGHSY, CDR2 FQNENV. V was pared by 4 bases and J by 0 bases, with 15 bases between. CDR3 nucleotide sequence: TGTGCCAGCAGCCTCACAGACATCTACTCTAACTATGGCTACACCTTC. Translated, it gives CASSLTDIYSNYGYTF.

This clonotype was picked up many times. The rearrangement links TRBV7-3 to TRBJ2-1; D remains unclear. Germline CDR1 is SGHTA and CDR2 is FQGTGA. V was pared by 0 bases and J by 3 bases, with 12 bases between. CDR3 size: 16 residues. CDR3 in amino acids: CASSLTYQDLYNEQFF. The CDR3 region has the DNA TGTGCCAGCAGCTTAACTTATCAGGATCTCTACAATGAGCAGTTCTTC.

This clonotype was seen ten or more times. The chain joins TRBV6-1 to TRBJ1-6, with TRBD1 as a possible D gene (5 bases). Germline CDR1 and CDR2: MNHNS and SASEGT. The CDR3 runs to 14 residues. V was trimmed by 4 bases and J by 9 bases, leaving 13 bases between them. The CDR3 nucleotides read TGTGCCAGCAGTGTCTCCGGGACCGCTTCACCCCTCCACTTT. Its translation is CASSVSGTASPLHF.

The CDR3 region is CASSALGTLYGYTF. The CDR3 nucleotides are TGTGCCAGCAGTGCCCTCGGGACGCTATATGGCTACACCTTC. The J gene is TRBJ1-2, the V gene TRBV7-2, with TRBD1 as a possible D gene (5 bases). The germline V gene has CDR1 SGHTA and CDR2 FQGNSA. V gave up 6 bases and J gave up 5 bases, with 16 bases separating them. The CDR3 loop spans 14 amino acids.

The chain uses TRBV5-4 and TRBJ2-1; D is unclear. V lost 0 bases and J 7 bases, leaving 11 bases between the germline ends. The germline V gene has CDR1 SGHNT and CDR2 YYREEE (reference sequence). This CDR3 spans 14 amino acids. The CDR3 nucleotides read TGTGCCAGCAGCTTGGGATCCTGGGGAAATGAGCAGTTCTTC. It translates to CASSLGSWGNEQFF.

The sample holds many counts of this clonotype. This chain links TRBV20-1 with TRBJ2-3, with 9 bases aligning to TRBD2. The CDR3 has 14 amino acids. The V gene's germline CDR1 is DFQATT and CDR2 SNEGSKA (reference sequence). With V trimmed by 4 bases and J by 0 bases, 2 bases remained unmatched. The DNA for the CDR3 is TGCAGTGCTAAAGGGACTAGCAGCACAGATACGCAGTATTTT. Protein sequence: CSAKGTSSTDTQYF.

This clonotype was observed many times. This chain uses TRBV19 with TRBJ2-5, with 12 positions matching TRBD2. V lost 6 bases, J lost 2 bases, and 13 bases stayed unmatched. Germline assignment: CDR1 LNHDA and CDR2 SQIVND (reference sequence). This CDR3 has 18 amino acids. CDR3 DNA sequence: TGTGCCAGTAGCTACGGAGCGACTAGCGGGGGCAATCAAGAGACCCAGTACTTC. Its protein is CASSYGATSGGNQETQYF.

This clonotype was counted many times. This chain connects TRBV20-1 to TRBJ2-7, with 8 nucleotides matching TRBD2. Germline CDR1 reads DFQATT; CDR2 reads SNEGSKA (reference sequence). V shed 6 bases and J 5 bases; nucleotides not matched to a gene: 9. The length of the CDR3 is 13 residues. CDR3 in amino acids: CSAQPAGVDEQYF. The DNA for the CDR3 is TGCAGTGCCCAGCCAGCGGGGGTAGACGAGCAGTACTTC.

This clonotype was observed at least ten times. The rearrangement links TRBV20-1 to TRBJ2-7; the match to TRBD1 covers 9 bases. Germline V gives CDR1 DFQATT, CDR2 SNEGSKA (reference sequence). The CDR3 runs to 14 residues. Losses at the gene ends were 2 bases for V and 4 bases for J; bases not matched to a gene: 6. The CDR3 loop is CSARLTGGRYEQYF. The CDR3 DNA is TGCAGTGCTAGACTAACAGGGGGCCGGTACGAGCAGTACTTC.

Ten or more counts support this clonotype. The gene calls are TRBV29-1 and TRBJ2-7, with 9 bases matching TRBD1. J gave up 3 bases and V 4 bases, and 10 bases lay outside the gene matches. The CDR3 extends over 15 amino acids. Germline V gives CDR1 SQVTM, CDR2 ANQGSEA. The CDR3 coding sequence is TGCAGCGTTGGGATAAGGGGACAGGGAATCTACGAGCAGTACTTC. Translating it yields CSVGIRGQGIYEQYF.

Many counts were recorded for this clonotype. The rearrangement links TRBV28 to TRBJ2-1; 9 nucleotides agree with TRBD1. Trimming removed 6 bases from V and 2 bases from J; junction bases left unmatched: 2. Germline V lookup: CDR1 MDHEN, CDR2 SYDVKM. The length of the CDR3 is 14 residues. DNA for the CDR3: TGTGCCAGCAGCACAGGGGGCGCCTACAATGAGCAGTTCTTC. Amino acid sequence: CASSTGGAYNEQFF. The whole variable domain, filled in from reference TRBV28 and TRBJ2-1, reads DVKVTQSSRYLVKRTGEKVFLECVQDMDHENMFWYRQDPGLGLRLIYFSYDVKMKEKGDIPEGYSVSREKKERFSLILESASTNQTSMYLCASSTGGAYNEQFFGPGTRLTVL.

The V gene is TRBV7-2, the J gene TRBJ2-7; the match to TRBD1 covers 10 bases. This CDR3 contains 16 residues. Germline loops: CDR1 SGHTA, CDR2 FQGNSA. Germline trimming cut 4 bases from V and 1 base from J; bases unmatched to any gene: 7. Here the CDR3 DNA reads TGTGCCAGCAGCTACCTCGGGACAGGGGAATCCTACGAGCAGTACTTC. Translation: CASSYLGTGESYEQYF. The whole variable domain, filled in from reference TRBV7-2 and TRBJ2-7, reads GAGVSQSPSNKVTEKGKDVELRCDPISGHTALYWYRQSLGQGLEFLIYFQGNSAPDKSGLPSDRFSAERTGGSVSTLTIQRTQQEDSAVYLCASSYLGTGESYEQYFGPGTRLTVT.

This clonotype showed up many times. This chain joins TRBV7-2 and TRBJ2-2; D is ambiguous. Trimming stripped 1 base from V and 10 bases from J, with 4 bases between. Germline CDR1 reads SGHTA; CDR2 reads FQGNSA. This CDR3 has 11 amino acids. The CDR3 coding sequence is TGTGCCAGCAGCTTAGTACAGGAGCTGTTTTTT. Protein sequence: CASSLVQELFF.

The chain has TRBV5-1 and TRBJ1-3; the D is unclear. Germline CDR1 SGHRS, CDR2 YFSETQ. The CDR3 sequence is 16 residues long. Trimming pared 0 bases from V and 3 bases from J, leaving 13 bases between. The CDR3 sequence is CASSLVEGRSGNTIYF. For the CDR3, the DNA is TGCGCCAGCAGCTTGGTGGAGGGAAGGAGTGGAAACACCATATATTTT.

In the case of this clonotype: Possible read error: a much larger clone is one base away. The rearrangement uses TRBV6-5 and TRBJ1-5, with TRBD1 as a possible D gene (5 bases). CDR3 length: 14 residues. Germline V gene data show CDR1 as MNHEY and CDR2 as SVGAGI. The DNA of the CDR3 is TGTGCCAACAGTTGGCAGGGTGCGGGACAGCCCCAGCATTTT. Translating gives CANSWQGAGQPQHF.

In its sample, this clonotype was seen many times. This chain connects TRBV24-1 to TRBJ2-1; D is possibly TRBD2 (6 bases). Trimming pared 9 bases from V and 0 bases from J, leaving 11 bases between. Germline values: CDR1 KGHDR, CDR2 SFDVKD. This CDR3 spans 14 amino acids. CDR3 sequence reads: CATSSASSYNEQFF. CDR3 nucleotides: TGTGCCACCTCTAGCGCTAGCTCCTACAATGAGCAGTTCTTC.

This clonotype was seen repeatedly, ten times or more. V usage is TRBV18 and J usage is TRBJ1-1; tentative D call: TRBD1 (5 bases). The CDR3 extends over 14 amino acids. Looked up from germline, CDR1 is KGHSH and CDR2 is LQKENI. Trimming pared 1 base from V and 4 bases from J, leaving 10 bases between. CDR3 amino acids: CASSPLHRPTEAFF. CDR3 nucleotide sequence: TGTGCCAGCTCACCACTCCACAGGCCCACTGAAGCTTTCTTT.